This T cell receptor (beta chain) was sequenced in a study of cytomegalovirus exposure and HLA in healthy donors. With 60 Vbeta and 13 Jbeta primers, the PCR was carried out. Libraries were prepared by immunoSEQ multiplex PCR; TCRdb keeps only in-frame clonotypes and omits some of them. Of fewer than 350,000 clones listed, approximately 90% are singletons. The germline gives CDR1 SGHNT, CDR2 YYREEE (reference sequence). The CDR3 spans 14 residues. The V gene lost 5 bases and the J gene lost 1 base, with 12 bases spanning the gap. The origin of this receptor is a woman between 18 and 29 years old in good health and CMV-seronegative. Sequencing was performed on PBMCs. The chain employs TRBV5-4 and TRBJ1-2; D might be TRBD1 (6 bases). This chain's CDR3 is CASRGDTYNYGYTF. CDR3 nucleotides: TGTGCCAGCAGGGGGGACACGTATAACTATGGCTACACCTTC.